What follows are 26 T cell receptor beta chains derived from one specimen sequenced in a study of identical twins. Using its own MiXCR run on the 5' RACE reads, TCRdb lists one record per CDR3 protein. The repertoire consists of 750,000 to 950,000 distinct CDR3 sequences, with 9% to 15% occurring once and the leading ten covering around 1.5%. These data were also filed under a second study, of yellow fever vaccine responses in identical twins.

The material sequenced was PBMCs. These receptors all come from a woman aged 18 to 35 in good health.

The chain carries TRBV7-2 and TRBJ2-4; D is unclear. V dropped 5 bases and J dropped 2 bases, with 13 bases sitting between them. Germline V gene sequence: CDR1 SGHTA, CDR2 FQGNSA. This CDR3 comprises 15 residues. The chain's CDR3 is CASSVQSSTKNIQYF. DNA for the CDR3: TGTGCCAGCAGCGTACAAAGCTCGACCAAAAACATTCAGTACTTC.

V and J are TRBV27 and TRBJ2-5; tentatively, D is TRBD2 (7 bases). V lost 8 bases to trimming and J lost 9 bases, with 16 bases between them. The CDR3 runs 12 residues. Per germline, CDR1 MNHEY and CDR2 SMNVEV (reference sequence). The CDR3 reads CASAGAGEAQYF. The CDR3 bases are TGTGCCAGCGCGGGGGCGGGCGAGGCCCAGTACTTC.

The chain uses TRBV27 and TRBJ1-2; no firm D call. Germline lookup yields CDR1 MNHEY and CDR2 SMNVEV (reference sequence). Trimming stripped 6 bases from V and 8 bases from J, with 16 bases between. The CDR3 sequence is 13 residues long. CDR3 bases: TGTGCCAGCAGCCCCGGAGCGTTGTGGGGCTACACCTTC. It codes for CASSPGALWGYTF.

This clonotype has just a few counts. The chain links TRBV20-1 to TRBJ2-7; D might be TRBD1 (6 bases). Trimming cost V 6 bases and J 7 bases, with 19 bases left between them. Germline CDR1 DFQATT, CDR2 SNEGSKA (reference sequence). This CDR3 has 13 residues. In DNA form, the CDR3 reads TGCAGTGCCAAGGACAGTCCCTTTCGGGAGCAGTACGTC. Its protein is CSAKDSPFREQYV.

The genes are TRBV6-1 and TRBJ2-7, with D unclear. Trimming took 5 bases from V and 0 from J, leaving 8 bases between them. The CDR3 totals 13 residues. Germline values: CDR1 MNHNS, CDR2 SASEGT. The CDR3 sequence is CASSQVASYEQYV. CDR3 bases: TGTGCCAGCAGTCAGGTGGCCTCCTACGAGCAGTACGTC.

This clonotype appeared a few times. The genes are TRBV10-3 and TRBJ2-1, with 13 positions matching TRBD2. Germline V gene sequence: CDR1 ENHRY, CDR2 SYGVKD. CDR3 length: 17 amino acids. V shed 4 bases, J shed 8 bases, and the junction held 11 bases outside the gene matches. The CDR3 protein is CAISGPQGTSGMDEQFF. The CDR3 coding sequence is TGTGCCATCAGTGGTCCCCAGGGGACTAGCGGGATGGATGAGCAGTTCTTC.

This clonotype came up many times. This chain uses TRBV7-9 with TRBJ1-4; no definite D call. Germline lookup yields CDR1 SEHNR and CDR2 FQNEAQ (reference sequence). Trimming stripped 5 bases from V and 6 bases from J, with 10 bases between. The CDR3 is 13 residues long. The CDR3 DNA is TGTGCCAGCAGCCCAGCGGGTTATGAAAAACTGTTTTTT. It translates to CASSPAGYEKLFF.

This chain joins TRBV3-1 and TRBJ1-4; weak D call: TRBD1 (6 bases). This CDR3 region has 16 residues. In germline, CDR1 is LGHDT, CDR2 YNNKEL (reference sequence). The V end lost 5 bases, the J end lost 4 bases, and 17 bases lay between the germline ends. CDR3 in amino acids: CASSTRRGPGNEKLFF. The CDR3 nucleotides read TGTGCCAGCAGCACCCGCAGGGGTCCTGGTAATGAAAAACTGTTTTTT.

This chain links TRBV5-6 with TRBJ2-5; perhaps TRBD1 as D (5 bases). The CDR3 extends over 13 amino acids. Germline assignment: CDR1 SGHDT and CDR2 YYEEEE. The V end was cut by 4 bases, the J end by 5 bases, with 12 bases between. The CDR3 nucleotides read TGTGCCAGCAGCCGGACACGGGCGGAGACCCAGTACTTC. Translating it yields CASSRTRAETQYF.

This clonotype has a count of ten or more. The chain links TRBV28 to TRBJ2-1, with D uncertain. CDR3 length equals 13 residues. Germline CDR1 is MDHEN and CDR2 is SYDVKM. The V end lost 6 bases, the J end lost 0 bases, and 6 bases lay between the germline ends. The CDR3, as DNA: TGTGCCAGCAGGGCAAGCTCCTACAATGAGCAGTTCTTC. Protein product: CASRASSYNEQFF.

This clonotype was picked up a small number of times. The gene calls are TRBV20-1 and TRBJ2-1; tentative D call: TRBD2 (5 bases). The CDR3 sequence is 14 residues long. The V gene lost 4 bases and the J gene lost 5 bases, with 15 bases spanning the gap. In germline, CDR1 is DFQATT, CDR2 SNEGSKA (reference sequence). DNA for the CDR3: TGCAGTGCTAAGACTACCACCCGGGACAATGAGCAGTTCTTC. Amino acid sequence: CSAKTTTRDNEQFF.

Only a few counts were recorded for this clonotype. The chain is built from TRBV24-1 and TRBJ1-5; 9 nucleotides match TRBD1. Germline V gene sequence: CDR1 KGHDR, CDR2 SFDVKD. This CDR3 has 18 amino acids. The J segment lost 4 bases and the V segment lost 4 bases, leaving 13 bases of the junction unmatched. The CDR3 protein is CATSDTDRDRALNQPQHF. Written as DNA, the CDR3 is TGTGCCACCAGTGACACAGACCGGGACAGGGCCCTTAATCAGCCCCAGCATTTT.

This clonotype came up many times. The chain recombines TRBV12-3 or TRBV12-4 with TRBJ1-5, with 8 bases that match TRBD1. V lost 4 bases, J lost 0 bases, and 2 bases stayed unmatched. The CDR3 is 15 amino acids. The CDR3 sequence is CASSYTGGSNQPQHF. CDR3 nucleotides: TGTGCCAGCAGTTATACAGGGGGTAGCAATCAGCCCCAGCATTTT.

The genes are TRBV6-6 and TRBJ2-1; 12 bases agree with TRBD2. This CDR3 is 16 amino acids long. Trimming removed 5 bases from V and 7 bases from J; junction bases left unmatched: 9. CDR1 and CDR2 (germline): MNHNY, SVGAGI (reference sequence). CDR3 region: CASSLFLAGGPNEQFF. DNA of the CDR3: TGTGCCAGCAGTCTATTCCTAGCGGGAGGGCCGAATGAGCAGTTCTTC.

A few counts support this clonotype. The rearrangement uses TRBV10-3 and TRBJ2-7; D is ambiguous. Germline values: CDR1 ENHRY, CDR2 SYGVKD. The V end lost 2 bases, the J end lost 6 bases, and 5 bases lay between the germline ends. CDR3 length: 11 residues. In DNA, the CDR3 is TGTGCCATCAGTGAGGGGCGCGAGCAGTACTTC. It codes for CAISEGREQYF.

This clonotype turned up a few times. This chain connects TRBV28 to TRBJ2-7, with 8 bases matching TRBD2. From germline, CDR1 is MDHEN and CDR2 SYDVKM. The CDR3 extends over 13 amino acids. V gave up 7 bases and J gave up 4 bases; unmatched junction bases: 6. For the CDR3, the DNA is TGTGCCAGCAACCTTCCGGGAGGGTACGAGCAGTACTTC. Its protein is CASNLPGGYEQYF.

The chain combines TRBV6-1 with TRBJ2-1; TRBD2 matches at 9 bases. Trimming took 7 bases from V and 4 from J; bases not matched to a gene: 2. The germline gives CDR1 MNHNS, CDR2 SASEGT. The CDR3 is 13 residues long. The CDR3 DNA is TGTGCCAGCATGAGCGGGGGGTACAATGAGCAGTTCTTC. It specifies CASMSGGYNEQFF.

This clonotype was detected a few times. The CDR3, as DNA: TGTGCCAGCAGTTTATATCCGCCACGGGCTACAAGCGAGACCCAGTACTTC. It codes for CASSLYPPRATSETQYF. This chain connects TRBV27 to TRBJ2-5, with unresolved D. The CDR3 covers 17 residues. CDR1 is MNHEY and CDR2 is SMNVEV in the germline V gene (reference sequence). V shed 1 base and J shed 5 bases, with 20 bases lying between them.

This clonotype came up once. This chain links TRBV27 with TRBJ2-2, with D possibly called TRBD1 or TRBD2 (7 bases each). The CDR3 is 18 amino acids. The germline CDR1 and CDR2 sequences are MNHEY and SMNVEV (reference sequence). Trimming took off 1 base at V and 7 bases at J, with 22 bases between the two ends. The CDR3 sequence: CASSLYSYGGRQGGELFF. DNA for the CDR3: TGTGCCAGCAGTTTATATTCTTATGGCGGGAGACAGGGCGGGGAGCTGTTTTTT.

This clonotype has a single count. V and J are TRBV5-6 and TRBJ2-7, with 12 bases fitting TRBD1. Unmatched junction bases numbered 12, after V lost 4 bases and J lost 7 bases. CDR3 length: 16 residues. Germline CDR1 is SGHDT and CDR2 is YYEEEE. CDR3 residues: CASSRPGTGGFREQYV. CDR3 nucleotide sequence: TGTGCCAGCAGCCGACCAGGGACAGGGGGCTTTCGGGAGCAGTACGTC.

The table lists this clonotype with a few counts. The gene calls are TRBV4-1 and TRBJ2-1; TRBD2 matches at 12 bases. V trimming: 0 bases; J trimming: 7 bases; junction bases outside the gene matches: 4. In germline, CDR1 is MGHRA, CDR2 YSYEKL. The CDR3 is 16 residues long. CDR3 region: CASSQDRLAGVNEQFF. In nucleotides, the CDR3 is TGCGCCAGCAGCCAAGATCGACTAGCGGGAGTGAATGAGCAGTTCTTC.

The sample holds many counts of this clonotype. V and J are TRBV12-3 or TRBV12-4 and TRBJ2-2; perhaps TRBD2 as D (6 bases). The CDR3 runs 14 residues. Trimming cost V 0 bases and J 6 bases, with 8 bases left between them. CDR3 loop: CASSLAGGPGELFF. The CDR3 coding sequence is TGTGCCAGCAGTTTAGCGGGAGGTCCCGGGGAGCTGTTTTTT.

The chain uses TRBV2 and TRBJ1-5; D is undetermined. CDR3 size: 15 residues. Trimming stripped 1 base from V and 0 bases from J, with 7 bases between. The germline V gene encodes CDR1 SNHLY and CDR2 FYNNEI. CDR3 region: CASSEEDLSNQPQHF. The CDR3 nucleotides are TGTGCCAGCAGTGAAGAGGATCTTAGCAATCAGCCCCAGCATTTT. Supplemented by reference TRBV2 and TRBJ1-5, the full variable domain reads EPEVTQTPSHQVTQMGQEVILRCVPISNHLYFYWYRQILGQKVEFLVSFYNNEISEKSEIFDDQFSVERPDGSNFTLKIRSTKLEDSAMYFCASSEEDLSNQPQHFGDGTRLSIL.

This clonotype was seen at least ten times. CDR3 protein: CATSDGTEGIQFF. In DNA form, the CDR3 reads TGTGCCACCAGTGACGGGACCGAAGGTATACAGTTCTTC. The gene calls are TRBV24-1 and TRBJ2-1; D may match TRBD1 or TRBD2 (5 bases each). The germline gives CDR1 KGHDR, CDR2 SFDVKD. V was trimmed by 4 bases and J by 13 bases, leaving 16 bases between them. CDR3 size: 13 residues.

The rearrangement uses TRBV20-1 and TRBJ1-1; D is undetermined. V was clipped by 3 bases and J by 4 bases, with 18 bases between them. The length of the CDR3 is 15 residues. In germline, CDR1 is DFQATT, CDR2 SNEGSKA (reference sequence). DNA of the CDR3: TGCAGTGCTAGCTACAGCCAATATCTGGGCACTGAAGCTTTCTTT. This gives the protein CSASYSQYLGTEAFF.

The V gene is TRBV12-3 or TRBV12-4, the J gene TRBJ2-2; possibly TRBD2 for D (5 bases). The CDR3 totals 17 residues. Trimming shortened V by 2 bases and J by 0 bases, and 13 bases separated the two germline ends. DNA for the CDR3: TGTGCCAGCAGTTTATTACGCATGGGAGCGAACACCGGGGAGCTGTTTTTT. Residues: CASSLLRMGANTGELFF.